The subject of this entry is one T cell receptor (beta chain). Authors' data handling: Researchers report that nucleated cell counts were estimated from reference gene primer amplification. Assay used: immunoSEQ multiplex PCR; TCRdb lists only in-frame clones, some missing. V, J and clone size reflect that table, while D and trimming were determined from the DNA. The sample has fewer than 90,000 clones, approximately 71% seen once; the top ten hold roughly 4.2%. The source of the sample is a study of blood T cell repertoires in COVID-19. Background on the study: Material from acute and convalescent COVID-19 was sourced from the United States, Italy and Spain. PBMCs, B-cell-depleted T cells, or T cells were the source of the cDNA or gDNA that made up the material.

V was trimmed by 2 bases and J by 1 base, leaving 13 bases between them. The CDR3 loop spans 16 amino acids. Germline CDR1 MDHEN, CDR2 SYDVKM. The chain uses TRBV28 and TRBJ2-3; the D gene is possibly TRBD2 (7 bases). The receptor's source is a woman in her fifties or sixties with acute or convalescent COVID-19. Sequences were obtained from peripheral blood. The CDR3 coding sequence is TGTGCCAGCAGTTTACCAGCCGGGGGGCGCACAGATACGCAGTATTTT. Translating it yields CASSLPAGGRTDTQYF.